What follows describes a single TCR beta chain. The antigen remains unidentified. Measured with immunoSEQ multiplex PCR; TCRdb has only the in-frame clones, and not every one. The sample gives 2.3 million or so clones, over 85% of which show up once; 0.35% to 0.5% is in the top ten. Germline values: CDR1 LNHDA, CDR2 SQIVND (reference sequence). V shed 4 bases and J shed 1 base, with 10 bases lying between them. The length of the CDR3 is 14 residues. The sample comes from a study of shared clonotypes between healthy human individuals. Study-wide results and limits: Larger estimated richness was generally recorded for naive subsets relative to memory subsets. Rarefaction showed sorted-subset sequencing was incomplete despite large depth. Among donors, clonotype sharing was expected to be affected by sequencing depth.

The sequence was obtained from a man in his late teens or twenties in good health. Some clones in this sample may be carry-over from other donors' samples. The V gene is TRBV19, the J gene TRBJ2-5, with D unclear. The sequenced sample consisted of naive CD4+ T cells from PBMCs. As for subset: CD45RA+ positively selected. CDR3 in amino acids: CASSRTGIQETQYF. The CDR3 DNA reads TGTGCCAGTAGTAGAACTGGAATCCAAGAGACCCAGTACTTC.